The rows below give T cell receptor beta chains drawn from one sample of a study of T cell repertoires in cytomegalovirus infection. MiXCR, applied by TCRdb to the reads, yields one record per CDR3 protein. The profile covers roughly 60,000 distinct CDR3 sequences, with roughly a third appearing a single time and roughly two thirds taken by the ten largest. These TCRs are of unknown antigen specificity. The sample taken for sequencing was PBMCs, sequenced either directly or after in vitro stimulation (not recorded which). The receptor source for this set is a human donor in good health (CMV status not recorded). Some clones in this sample may be carry-over from other donors' samples. The CDR3 runs from the conserved cysteine through the conserved F or W. The D gene is left open where the match is weak. Rows may omit the clone size; those that give it use once, few, many or a size class.

J	D	size	V	CDR3	DNA
TRBJ2-7	NA	NA	TRBV15	CATSVGGSSYEQYF	TGTGCCACCAGCGTGGGCGGAAGCTCCTACGAGCAGTACTTC
TRBJ2-1	NA	few	TRBV12-3/TRBV12-4	CASSLGGAKRFF	TGTGCCAGCAGTTTGGGGGGGGCTAAGCGGTTCTTC
TRBJ1-3	TRBD1	NA	TRBV19	CASSKTGGISGNTIYF	TGTGCCAGTAGCAAAACAGGGGGAATCTCTGGAAACACCATATATTTT
TRBJ1-5	TRBD1	few	TRBV2	CASSDRETQHF	TGTGCCAGCAGCGACAGGGAGACCCAGCATTTT
TRBJ1-6	TRBD1	many	TRBV12-3/TRBV12-4	CASGESDRDSYNSPLHF	TGTGCCAGCGGGGAATCGGACAGGGACAGCTATAATTCACCCCTCCACTTT
TRBJ1-4	NA	NA	TRBV29-1	CSAGTRNEKLFF	TGCAGCGCTGGGACGCGAAATGAAAAACTGTTTTTT
TRBJ2-1	TRBD1	few	TRBV27	CASSFSGQGAGGSPYNEQFF	TGTGCCAGCAGTTTCTCAGGACAGGGGGCAGGCGGGAGTCCCTACAATGAGCAGTTCTTC
TRBJ2-7	TRBD1	NA	TRBV6-2/TRBV6-3	CASSYIGTAPRGEQYF	TGTGCCAGCAGTTACATAGGGACAGCTCCTCGGGGCGAGCAGTACTTC
TRBJ2-1	TRBD2	NA	TRBV28	CASSLIAGAEQFF	TGTGCCAGCAGTTTAATAGCGGGAGCTGAGCAGTTCTTC
TRBJ1-4	NA	few	TRBV7-8	CASRGEEEKLFF	TGTGCCAGCCGCGGGGAGGAGGAAAAACTGTTTTTT
TRBJ2-1	NA	few	TRBV7-2	CASSLYGGDHNEQFF	TGTGCCAGCAGCTTATATGGCGGAGACCACAATGAGCAGTTCTTC
TRBJ2-1	NA	many	TRBV11-2	CASSLDRGSYNEQFF	TGTGCCAGCAGCTTAGACAGGGGCTCCTACAATGAGCAGTTCTTC
TRBJ1-2	NA	NA	TRBV12-3/TRBV12-4	CASSLLYAEIYGYTF	TGTGCCAGCAGTTTGCTTTACGCGGAGATCTATGGCTACACCTTC
TRBJ1-5	NA	NA	TRBV6-1	CASSDWDSNQPQHF	TGTGCCAGCAGTGATTGGGATAGCAATCAGCCCCAGCATTTT
TRBJ1-4	TRBD1	NA	TRBV7-9	CASRYRGNEKLFF	TGTGCCAGCAGATACAGGGGGAATGAAAAACTGTTTTTT
TRBJ2-3	NA	few	TRBV4-3	CASSQEVTGSTDTQYF	TGCGCCAGCAGCCAAGAGGTGACGGGGAGCACAGATACGCAGTATTTT
TRBJ2-7	TRBD2	NA	TRBV6-2/TRBV6-3	CASSYLAGGQYEQYF	TGTGCCAGCAGTTACTTAGCGGGAGGCCAGTACGAGCAGTACTTC
TRBJ2-1	NA	few	TRBV12-3/TRBV12-4	CASSLTRPPGDNEQFF	TGTGCCAGCAGTTTAACCCGACCGCCAGGAGACAATGAGCAGTTCTTC
TRBJ1-5	NA	NA	TRBV12-3/TRBV12-4	CAGSLQFQPQHF	TGTGCCGGCAGCTTACAGTTTCAGCCCCAGCATTTT
TRBJ1-2	NA	NA	TRBV30	CAWTATAYLRLYPYGYTF	TGTGCCTGGACCGCGACAGCGTATCTGAGACTATACCCCTATGGCTACACCTTC
TRBJ2-5	NA	NA	TRBV7-9	CASSLGGGPLETQYF	TGTGCCAGCAGCTTAGGTGGGGGGCCTTTGGAGACCCAGTACTTC
TRBJ2-3	NA	NA	TRBV29-1	CSVRTRLVDTQYF	TGCAGCGTACGGACACGGCTAGTGGATACGCAGTATTTT
TRBJ1-5	NA	many	TRBV7-2	CASTPGRYSNQPQHF	TGTGCCAGCACCCCGGGCAGATATAGCAATCAGCCCCAGCATTTT
TRBJ1-1	NA	many	TRBV7-2	CASSFLSENTEAFF	TGTGCCAGCAGCTTTTTGTCAGAGAACACTGAAGCTTTCTTT
TRBJ2-5	NA	many	TRBV7-2	CASNAGTFQETQYF	TGTGCCAGCAACGCGGGGACTTTCCAAGAGACCCAGTACTTC
TRBJ1-2	NA	once	TRBV7-9	CASSQEHGYGYTF	TGTGCCAGCAGCCAAGAACATGGGTATGGCTACACCTTC
TRBJ2-7	NA	NA	TRBV20-1	CSVTTVRGLSEQYF	TGCAGTGTAACGACAGTCCGTGGCCTCTCCGAGCAGTACTTC
TRBJ2-3	TRBD1	NA	TRBV28	CASSLSRDRGWHF	TGTGCCAGCAGTTTGTCCCGGGACAGGGGGTGGCATTTT
TRBJ2-5	TRBD2	NA	TRBV27	CASWGTSGSVETQYF	TGTGCCAGCTGGGGGACTAGCGGGAGTGTAGAGACCCAGTACTTC
TRBJ2-1	TRBD2	NA	TRBV5-1	CASSLKRGARNEQFF	TGCGCCAGCAGCTTGAAGCGGGGGGCGAGGAATGAGCAGTTCTTC
TRBJ2-1	NA	NA	TRBV27	CASGSGLYNEQFF	TGTGCCAGCGGCTCAGGGCTTTACAATGAGCAGTTCTTC
TRBJ1-1	NA	few	TRBV28	CASRSLRPRRTEAFF	TGTGCCAGCAGATCCTTGCGACCGCGGCGGACTGAAGCTTTCTTT
TRBJ2-5	NA	many	TRBV7-2	CASSLAPGETQYF	TGTGCCAGCAGCTTAGCGCCGGGAGAGACCCAGTACTTC
TRBJ2-3	TRBD2	NA	TRBV7-2	CASSFTSGDRDTQYF	TGTGCCAGCAGTTTCACTAGCGGGGATAGAGATACGCAGTATTTT
TRBJ1-1	NA	many	TRBV7-8	CASSFRMNTEAFF	TGTGCCAGCAGCTTCAGAATGAACACTGAAGCTTTCTTT
TRBJ1-5	NA	NA	TRBV4-1	CASGQDPAQPQHF	TGCGCCAGCGGCCAAGACCCGGCTCAGCCCCAGCATTTT
TRBJ2-7	NA	NA	TRBV7-9	CASSPLQRTYEQYF	TGTGCCAGCAGCCCCCTTCAGAGGACCTACGAGCAGTACTTC
TRBJ1-2	NA	NA	TRBV5-4	CASSFTGSHGYTF	TGTGCCAGCAGCTTCACAGGGAGCCATGGCTACACCTTC
TRBJ2-3	TRBD2	many	TRBV7-2	CASSFGTSGDTQYF	TGTGCCAGCAGCTTCGGGACTAGCGGAGATACGCAGTATTTT
TRBJ1-5	TRBD1	few	TRBV12-3/TRBV12-4	CASSLTGQNQPQHF	TGTGCCAGCAGTCTAACGGGACAGAATCAGCCCCAGCATTTT
TRBJ2-1	TRBD1	NA	TRBV19	CASAPGQGTNEQFF	TGTGCCAGCGCCCCGGGACAGGGCACCAATGAGCAGTTCTTC
TRBJ1-5	NA	NA	TRBV27	CASSWSLGTNQPQHF	TGTGCCAGCAGTTGGTCCCTCGGGACAAATCAGCCCCAGCATTTT
TRBJ1-5	NA	NA	TRBV3-1	CASSDMRPETNRHPQHF	TGTGCCAGCAGCGATATGAGGCCGGAGACCAATCGACACCCCCAGCATTTT
TRBJ2-3	NA	NA	TRBV14	CASSPSRSTYADTQYF	TGTGCCAGCAGCCCCTCCCGAAGCACATACGCAGATACGCAGTATTTT
TRBJ2-1	TRBD2	few	TRBV7-2	CASSLLAGSYNEQFF	TGTGCCAGCAGCCTACTAGCGGGGTCCTACAATGAGCAGTTCTTC
TRBJ1-5	NA	few	TRBV27	CASSFKGYQPQHF	TGTGCCAGCAGTTTTAAGGGGTACCAGCCCCAGCATTTT
TRBJ1-6	NA	many	TRBV6-5	CASKAGRDSPLHF	TGTGCCAGCAAGGCCGGGCGGGATTCACCCCTCCACTTT